The 4 T cell receptor beta chains below all came from one sample that was sequenced in a study of blood T cells in healthy people across ages. The authors ran a second PCR of roughly 6 to 12 cycles using a sample-barcoded 5' primer and a J-beta primer mix. TCRdb called the 5' RACE reads again in MiXCR, with one record for every CDR3 protein. The sample shows approximately 360,000 distinct CDR3 sequences, about 52% of them seen only once. The specimen sequenced was blood. These receptors were collected from a man aged 55 to 70 in good health.

This clonotype was recorded many times. V usage is TRBV28 and J usage is TRBJ2-5, with 14 bases that match TRBD2. Germline V lookup: CDR1 MDHEN, CDR2 SYDVKM. J was trimmed by 10 bases and V by 5 bases; bases with no gene match: 9. The CDR3 is 15 amino acids. The CDR3 DNA follows: TGTGCCAGCAGTGACAGACTAGCGGGAGGGAACGTCCAGTACTTC. Its protein is CASSDRLAGGNVQYF.

This clonotype was seen ten or more times. CDR3 region: CASTSMGQGINEQYF. The CDR3 DNA is TGTGCCAGCACCTCGATGGGACAGGGTATCAACGAGCAGTACTTC. The chain recombines TRBV6-5 with TRBJ2-7, with 9 bases identical to TRBD1. V trimming: 7 bases; J trimming: 5 bases; junction bases outside the gene matches: 12. CDR3 length: 15 residues. From germline, CDR1 is MNHEY and CDR2 SVGAGI.

In this sample, this clonotype turned up many times. The chain has TRBV2 and TRBJ2-5, with 10 positions matching TRBD1. V shed 7 bases, J shed 2 bases, and the junction held 10 bases outside the gene matches. Germline CDR1 and CDR2: SNHLY and FYNNEI. The CDR3 spans 16 residues. The CDR3, as DNA: TGTGCCAGCAAAAATATCGGACAGGGGGGACAAGAGACCCAGTACTTC. Its translation: CASKNIGQGGQETQYF.

The chain uses TRBV7-6 and TRBJ2-3; tentatively, D is TRBD1 or TRBD2 (5 bases each). The germline V gene encodes CDR1 SGHVS and CDR2 FNYEAQ. This CDR3 contains 15 residues. The V gene lost 5 bases and the J gene lost 6 bases, with 18 bases spanning the gap. The CDR3, as DNA: TGTGCCAGCAGCCCCGGGACCGGCAGAGTGGATACGCAGTATTTT. This sequence encodes CASSPGTGRVDTQYF.